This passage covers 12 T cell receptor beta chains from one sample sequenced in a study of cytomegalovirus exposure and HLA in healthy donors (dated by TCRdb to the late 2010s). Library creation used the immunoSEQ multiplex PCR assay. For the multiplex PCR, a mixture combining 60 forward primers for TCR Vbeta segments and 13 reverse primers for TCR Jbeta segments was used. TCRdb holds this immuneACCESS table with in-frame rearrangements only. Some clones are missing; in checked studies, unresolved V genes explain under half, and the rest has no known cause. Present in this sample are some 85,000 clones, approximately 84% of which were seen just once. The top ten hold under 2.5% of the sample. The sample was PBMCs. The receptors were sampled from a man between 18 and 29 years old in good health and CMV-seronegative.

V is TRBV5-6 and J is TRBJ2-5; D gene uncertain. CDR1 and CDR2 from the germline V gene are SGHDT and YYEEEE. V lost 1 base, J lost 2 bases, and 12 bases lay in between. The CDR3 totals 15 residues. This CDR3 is CASSLPRSLQETQYF. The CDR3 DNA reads TGTGCCAGCAGCTTGCCGAGATCCTTACAAGAGACCCAGTACTTC.

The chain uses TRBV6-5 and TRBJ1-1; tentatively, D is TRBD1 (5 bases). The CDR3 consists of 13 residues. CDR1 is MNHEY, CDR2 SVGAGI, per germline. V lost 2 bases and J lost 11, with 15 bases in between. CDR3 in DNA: TGTGCCAGCAGTTACGGGCAGGGTCCTGGTGCTTTCTTT. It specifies CASSYGQGPGAFF.

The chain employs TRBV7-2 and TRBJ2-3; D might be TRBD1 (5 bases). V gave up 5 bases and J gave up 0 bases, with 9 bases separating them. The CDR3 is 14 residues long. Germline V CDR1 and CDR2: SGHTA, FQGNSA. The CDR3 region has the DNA TGTGCCAGCAGCCCCAGGGTTAGCACAGATACGCAGTATTTT. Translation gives CASSPRVSTDTQYF.

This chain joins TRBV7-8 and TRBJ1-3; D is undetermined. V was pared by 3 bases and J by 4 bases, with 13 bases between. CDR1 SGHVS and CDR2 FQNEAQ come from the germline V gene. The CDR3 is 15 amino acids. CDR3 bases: TGTGCCAGCAGCTTGGCTGGCCCTCCCGGAAACACCATATATTTT. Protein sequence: CASSLAGPPGNTIYF.

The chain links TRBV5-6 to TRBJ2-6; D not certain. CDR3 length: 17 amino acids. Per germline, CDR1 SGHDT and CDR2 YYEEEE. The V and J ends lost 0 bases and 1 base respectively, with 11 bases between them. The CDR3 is CASSLGSLRSGANVLTF. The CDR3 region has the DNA TGTGCCAGCAGCTTGGGGTCCCTCAGATCTGGGGCCAACGTCCTGACTTTC.

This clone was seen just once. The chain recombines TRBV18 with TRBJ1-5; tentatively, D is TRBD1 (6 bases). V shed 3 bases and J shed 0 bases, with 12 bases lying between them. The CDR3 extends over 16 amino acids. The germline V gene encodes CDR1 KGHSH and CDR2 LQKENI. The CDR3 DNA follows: TGTGCCAGCTCACCTAAACAGGGCCATAGCAATCAGCCCCAGCATTTT. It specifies CASSPKQGHSNQPQHF.

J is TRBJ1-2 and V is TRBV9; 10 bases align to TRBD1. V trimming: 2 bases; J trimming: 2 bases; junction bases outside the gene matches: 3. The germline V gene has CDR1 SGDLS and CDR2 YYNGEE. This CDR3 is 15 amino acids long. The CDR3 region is CASSVGQGTNYGYTF. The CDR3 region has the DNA TGTGCCAGCAGCGTGGGACAGGGGACAAACTATGGCTACACCTTC.

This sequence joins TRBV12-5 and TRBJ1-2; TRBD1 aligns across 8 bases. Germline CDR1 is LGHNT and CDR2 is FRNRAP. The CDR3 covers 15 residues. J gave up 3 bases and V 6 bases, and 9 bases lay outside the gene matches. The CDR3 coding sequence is TGTGCTAGTGGCCTTCCCAGGGGGCAAGACTATGGCTACACCTTC. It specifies CASGLPRGQDYGYTF.

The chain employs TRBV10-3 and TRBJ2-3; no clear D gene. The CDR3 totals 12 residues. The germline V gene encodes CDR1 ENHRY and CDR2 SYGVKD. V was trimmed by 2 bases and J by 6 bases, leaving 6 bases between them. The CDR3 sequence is CAISEQVDTQYF. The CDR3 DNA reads TGTGCCATCAGTGAGCAGGTGGATACGCAGTATTTT.

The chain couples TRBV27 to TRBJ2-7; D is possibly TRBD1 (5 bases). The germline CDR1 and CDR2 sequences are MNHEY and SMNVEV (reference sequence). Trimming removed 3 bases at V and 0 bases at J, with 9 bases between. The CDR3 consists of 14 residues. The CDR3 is CASSLQGNSYEQYF. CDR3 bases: TGTGCCAGCAGTTTGCAGGGCAACTCCTACGAGCAGTACTTC.

CDR3 coding DNA: TGTGCCAGCAGCCAAGACAGGGCCGGCTATGGCTACACCTTC. As protein: CASSQDRAGYGYTF. The chain joins TRBV4-2 to TRBJ1-2; perhaps TRBD1 as D (5 bases). Trimming took off 0 bases at V and 4 bases at J, with 9 bases between the two ends. This CDR3 spans 14 amino acids. The germline gives CDR1 LGHNA, CDR2 YNFKEQ.

The CDR3 DNA follows: TGTGCCAGTAGTATAGCCACCCCGACAGGGTACCTTGAAGCTTTCTTT. It is translated as CASSIATPTGYLEAFF. V is TRBV19 and J is TRBJ1-1, with 7 bases that match TRBD1. Unmatched junction bases numbered 12, after V lost 1 base and J lost 7 bases. CDR1 and CDR2 (germline): LNHDA, SQIVND (reference sequence). The CDR3 has 16 amino acids.